The 29 T cell receptor beta chains below all came from one sample that was sequenced in a study of control samples from healthy donors and cancer patients. The protocol was immunoSEQ multiplex PCR, while the TCRdb copy is restricted to in-frame clones and leaves out a portion. The sample includes about 120,000 clones, roughly 88% of them seen just once. Sequenced sample: blood. Receptors originate from a man aged 40-49 years in good health.

This rearrangement joins TRBV12-5 to TRBJ2-7; 9 nucleotides align to TRBD1. CDR3 size: 14 residues. The V and J ends lost 6 bases and 3 bases, in that order; junction bases with no gene match: 6. Germline-derived CDR1 and CDR2 are LGHNT and FRNRAP. The CDR3 is CASGVQGAYYEQYF. The CDR3 DNA reads as TGTGCTAGTGGAGTACAGGGGGCTTACTACGAGCAGTACTTC.

The gene calls are TRBV29-1 and TRBJ1-2, with D possibly TRBD1 on 6 matching bases. V was clipped by 0 bases and J by 0 bases, with 11 bases between them. CDR1 is SQVTM and CDR2 is ANQGSEA in the germline V gene. The CDR3 is 15 residues long. Here the CDR3 DNA reads TGCAGCGTTGAAGATTTAAGGGACACTAACTATGGCTACACCTTC. Translating it yields CSVEDLRDTNYGYTF.

J is TRBJ2-1 and V is TRBV24-1; TRBD1 aligns across 8 bases. The CDR3 sequence is 15 residues long. The V gene's germline CDR1 is KGHDR and CDR2 SFDVKD. V gave up 4 bases and J gave up 4 bases; unmatched junction bases: 5. CDR3 DNA sequence: TGTGCCACCAGTGAATGGGACAGGCCATACAATGAGCAGTTCTTC. Amino acid sequence: CATSEWDRPYNEQFF.

The V call is TRBV20-1, the J call TRBJ2-7; a possible D gene is TRBD1 (6 bases). CDR3 size: 11 residues. The germline CDR1 and CDR2 sequences are DFQATT and SNEGSKA (reference sequence). Trimming removed 4 bases at V and 6 bases at J, with 10 bases between. The CDR3 sequence: CSAIAGAEQYF. CDR3 nucleotide sequence: TGCAGTGCTATAGCAGGGGCCGAGCAGTACTTC.

J is TRBJ2-7 and V is TRBV19; TRBD1 matches 10 bases. This CDR3 comprises 15 residues. Trimming removed 5 bases from V and 2 bases from J; junction bases left unmatched: 6. Looked up from germline, CDR1 is LNHDA and CDR2 is SQIVND (reference sequence). CDR3 bases: TGTGCCAGTAGTCCCGGACAGGGGGGACCCTACGAGCAGTACTTC. This gives the protein CASSPGQGGPYEQYF.

This clone occurred a few times. The chain links TRBV6-6 to TRBJ1-1; TRBD1 aligns across 7 bases. Germline CDR1 and CDR2: MNHNY and SVGAGI (reference sequence). This CDR3 contains 15 residues. Germline trimming cut 6 bases from V and 4 bases from J; bases unmatched to any gene: 11. Here the CDR3 reads CASSLAGGSSTEAFF. DNA for the CDR3: TGTGCCAGCAGCCTAGCAGGGGGGTCTTCCACTGAAGCTTTCTTT.

The chain employs TRBV4-2 and TRBJ1-3, with a weak D call TRBD1 (5 bases). Trimming stripped 4 bases from V and 3 bases from J, with 22 bases between. The CDR3 sequence is 18 residues long. Germline lookup yields CDR1 LGHNA and CDR2 YNFKEQ. The CDR3 region is CASSRVSPGLSNGNTIYF. CDR3 DNA: TGTGCCAGCAGCCGAGTCTCTCCGGGACTGTCAAATGGAAACACCATATATTTT.

This chain joins TRBV19 and TRBJ1-2, with D tentatively TRBD1 (5 bases). The CDR3 contains 13 residues. Germline V lookup: CDR1 LNHDA, CDR2 SQIVND (reference sequence). Trimming took off 5 bases at V and 5 bases at J, with 12 bases between the two ends. The CDR3 reads CASSGQGRYGYTF. The CDR3 DNA reads TGTGCCAGTAGTGGACAAGGTCGATATGGCTACACCTTC.

Only one count was recorded for this clone. The rearrangement uses TRBV5-1 and TRBJ1-4; tentatively, D is TRBD1 (5 bases). Germline CDR1 is SGHRS and CDR2 is YFSETQ. The V end lost 4 bases, the J end lost 0 bases, and 13 bases lay between the germline ends. CDR3 length equals 16 residues. The CDR3 loop is CASSPGGTPTNEKLFF. CDR3 sequence (DNA): TGCGCCAGCAGCCCGGGGGGGACTCCAACTAATGAAAAACTGTTTTTT.

The rearrangement uses TRBV6-5 and TRBJ2-6; D call uncertain. Between the trimmed V and J ends, which lost 6 bases and 0 bases, there was a span of 9 bases. Germline V lookup: CDR1 MNHEY, CDR2 SVGAGI. There are 15 residues in the CDR3. DNA of the CDR3: TGTGCCAGCAGCCGCGAGATCTCTGGGGCCAACGTCCTGACTTTC. This codes for CASSREISGANVLTF.

The chain joins TRBV10-1 to TRBJ2-7; the D is unclear. Trimming cost V 3 bases and J 9 bases, with 9 bases left between them. CDR1 and CDR2 (germline): WNHNN, SYGVQD (reference sequence). This CDR3 has 11 residues. In DNA form, the CDR3 reads TGCGCCAGCAGTGATCGGCGAGGGCAGTACTTC. Its translation: CASSDRRGQYF.

CDR3 in DNA: TGTGCCAGCTCACCACAATCGGCAGGGGGTAACGAGCAGTACTTC. It specifies CASSPQSAGGNEQYF. The chain carries TRBV18 and TRBJ2-7; 7 bases are a match to TRBD1. The CDR3 totals 15 residues. Trimming cost V 1 base and J 5 bases; bases outside gene matches: 8. The germline gives CDR1 KGHSH, CDR2 LQKENI.

The chain recombines TRBV28 with TRBJ2-6; 11 nucleotides agree with TRBD1. CDR1 is MDHEN and CDR2 is SYDVKM in the germline V gene. The CDR3 extends over 19 amino acids. V gave up 6 bases and J gave up 1 base; unmatched junction bases: 11. Written as DNA, the CDR3 is TGTGCCAGCAGCCCCCAGCGGGACAGGGGGTCTTCTGGGGCCAACGTCCTGACTTTC. Translated, it gives CASSPQRDRGSSGANVLTF. Looking up the rest from reference TRBV28 and TRBJ2-6 gives the full variable domain: DVKVTQSSRYLVKRTGEKVFLECVQDMDHENMFWYRQDPGLGLRLIYFSYDVKMKEKGDIPEGYSVSREKKERFSLILESASTNQTSMYLCASSPQRDRGSSGANVLTFGAGSRLTVL.

This chain connects TRBV6-5 to TRBJ1-4; 7 positions match TRBD1. Trimming at V came to 6 bases and at J to 8 bases, leaving 12 bases not matched to a gene. Germline CDR1 is MNHEY and CDR2 is SVGAGI. The CDR3 contains 15 residues. The CDR3 nucleotides read TGTGCCAGCAGCGCAAACAGGGGTCCTAGAGAAAAACTGTTTTTT. It yields the protein CASSANRGPREKLFF.

This clone occurred once. The genes are TRBV3-1 (or the pseudogene TRBV3-2) and TRBJ2-5, with 7 bases that match TRBD2. Looked up from germline, CDR1 is LGHDT and CDR2 is YNNKEL (reference sequence). The CDR3 is 13 residues long. Trimming took 0 bases from V and 13 from J; bases not matched to a gene: 8. DNA of the CDR3: TGTGCCAGCAGCCAAGATCCGGGGGGAGCAGGGTACTTC. The encoded protein is CASSQDPGGAGYF.

This chain connects TRBV12-5 to TRBJ2-2, with unresolved D. The length of the CDR3 is 17 residues. The V and J ends lost 1 base and 6 bases respectively, with 18 bases between them. Looked up from germline, CDR1 is LGHNT and CDR2 is FRNRAP. CDR3: CASGLDLTPDLAGELFF. CDR3 sequence (DNA): TGTGCTAGTGGTTTGGACCTGACGCCTGATCTGGCCGGGGAGCTGTTTTTT.

This chain connects TRBV18 to TRBJ2-7; TRBD2 agrees at 13 bases. CDR3 length: 15 amino acids. Looked up from germline, CDR1 is KGHSH and CDR2 is LQKENI. After removal of 2 bases from V and 4 bases from J, the junction contained 2 bases not matched to a gene. Here the CDR3 DNA reads TGTGCCAGCTCACCAGGGACTAGCGGGACTTACGAGCAGTACTTC. Translating it yields CASSPGTSGTYEQYF. Together with reference TRBV18 and TRBJ2-7, the CDR3 gives the full variable domain: NAGVMQNPRHLVRRRGQEARLRCSPMKGHSHVYWYRQLPEEGLKFMVYLQKENIIDESGMPKERFSAEFPKEGPSILRIQQVVRGDSAAYFCASSPGTSGTYEQYFGPGTRLTVT.

V usage is TRBV24-1 and J usage is TRBJ1-2; D unclear. The CDR3 contains 11 residues. Germline V lookup: CDR1 KGHDR, CDR2 SFDVKD. Deletions cut 2 bases from V and 8 bases from J, with 5 bases between. The CDR3 is CATSDSVGYTF. CDR3 bases: TGTGCCACCAGTGATTCCGTAGGCTACACCTTC.

V and J are TRBV7-9 and TRBJ2-2; 9 positions match TRBD1. CDR1 is SEHNR and CDR2 is FQNEAQ in the germline V gene (reference sequence). The CDR3 is made up of 15 amino acids. After removal of 5 bases from V and 3 bases from J, the junction contained 4 bases not matched to a gene. DNA of the CDR3: TGTGCCAGCAGCCCGACAGGGGGAGACACCGGGGAGCTGTTTTTT. Translated, it gives CASSPTGGDTGELFF.

The V and J genes are TRBV7-2 and TRBJ2-2; D perhaps matches TRBD2 (5 bases). Trimming pared 5 bases from V and 6 bases from J, leaving 10 bases between. This CDR3 is built from 13 residues. CDR1 is SGHTA, CDR2 FQGNSA, per germline. The CDR3 is CASSPLASGELFF. In DNA, the CDR3 is TGTGCCAGCAGCCCCCTAGCTTCCGGGGAGCTGTTTTTT.

This chain joins TRBV19 and TRBJ2-1, with 11 bases aligning to TRBD2. The germline CDR1 and CDR2 sequences are LNHDA and SQIVND (reference sequence). J lost 6 bases, V lost 2 bases, and 6 bases had no gene match. CDR3 size: 16 residues. The CDR3 DNA reads as TGTGCCAGTAGTATATTAACTAGCGGGGGACTCAATGAGCAGTTCTTC. Translated, it gives CASSILTSGGLNEQFF.

The V gene is TRBV7-8, the J gene TRBJ2-2, with a possible D match to TRBD2 (6 bases). The V end lost 5 bases, the J end lost 5 bases, and 15 bases lay between the germline ends. This CDR3 comprises 15 residues. Germline V CDR1 and CDR2: SGHVS, FQNEAQ. The DNA for the CDR3 is TGTGCCAGCAGCGCCCTCCGGGGGTCTACCGGGGAGCTGTTTTTT. This codes for CASSALRGSTGELFF.

Of note for this clone: Other DNA sequences in this sample translate to the same CDR3. The chain has TRBV12-3 or TRBV12-4 and TRBJ1-2; tentative D call: TRBD1 (5 bases). The CDR3 is 13 amino acids. Trimming left V 5 bases short and J 5 bases short, with 12 bases between. CDR3 amino acids: CASSPGTAYGYTF. The CDR3 coding sequence is TGTGCCAGCAGTCCCGGGACTGCTTATGGCTACACCTTC.

This CDR3 is CASTFSTGGGYGYTF. CDR3 coding DNA: TGTGCCAGTACCTTCTCTACAGGGGGCGGCTATGGCTACACCTTC. The V call is TRBV19, the J call TRBJ1-2; 9 bases fit TRBD1. This CDR3 has 15 amino acids. Unmatched junction bases numbered 10, after V lost 7 bases and J lost 4 bases. Germline loops: CDR1 LNHDA, CDR2 SQIVND (reference sequence).

The genes are TRBV5-6 and TRBJ2-4, with unresolved D. This CDR3 comprises 16 residues. From germline, CDR1 is SGHDT and CDR2 YYEEEE. The germline V and J ends were trimmed by 4 bases and 5 bases, with 19 bases remaining between them. CDR3 nucleotide sequence: TGTGCCAGCAGCCCCGGTTTAGGCACCCGCGAAAACATTCAGTACTTC. Protein: CASSPGLGTRENIQYF.

The CDR3 sequence: CASSQGLRGADTQYF. The CDR3 coding sequence is TGCGCCAGCAGCCAAGGCCTTAGAGGGGCGGATACGCAGTATTTT. V gene TRBV4-3 combines with J gene TRBJ2-3; the D gene could be TRBD1 or TRBD2 (5 bases each). CDR3 length: 15 amino acids. Germline loops: CDR1 LGHNA, CDR2 YSLEER. V was pared by 1 base and J by 6 bases, with 14 bases between.

V gene TRBV29-1 combines with J gene TRBJ1-1; D may be TRBD1 (6 bases). The CDR3 spans 12 residues. Germline V lookup: CDR1 SQVTM, CDR2 ANQGSEA. V gave up 3 bases and J gave up 8 bases, with 13 bases separating them. The CDR3 DNA follows: TGCAGCGTTGAGGGGGCGAGGGGAGAAGCTTTCTTT. Its protein is CSVEGARGEAFF.

For this clone: This same CDR3 is encoded by further DNA sequences in the sample. V gene TRBV3-1 (or the pseudogene TRBV3-2) combines with J gene TRBJ2-1; 7 nucleotides align to TRBD2. The V gene end was trimmed by 5 bases and the J gene end by 4 bases; junction bases not matched to a gene: 5. This CDR3 region has 14 residues. CDR1 LGHDT and CDR2 YNNKEL come from the germline V gene (reference sequence). DNA of the CDR3: TGTGCCAGCAGCTTACAGCGGGGATACAATGAGCAGTTCTTC. This sequence encodes CASSLQRGYNEQFF.

The rearrangement joins TRBV5-1 to TRBJ1-2; tentative D call: TRBD1 (6 bases). With 6 bases removed from V and 5 bases from J, the gap between germline ends came to 17 bases. Germline CDR1 reads SGHRS; CDR2 reads YFSETQ. This CDR3 spans 14 amino acids. For the CDR3, the DNA is TGCGCCAGCACCCGGACAGAGGGCCGGTATGGCTACACCTTC. Amino acids: CASTRTEGRYGYTF. Variable domain in full (rest from reference TRBV5-1 and TRBJ1-2): KAGVTQTPRYLIKTRGQQVTLSCSPISGHRSVSWYQQTPGQGLQFLFEYFSETQRNKGNFPGRFSGRQFSNSRSEMNVSTLELGDSALYLCASTRTEGRYGYTFGSGTRLTVV.